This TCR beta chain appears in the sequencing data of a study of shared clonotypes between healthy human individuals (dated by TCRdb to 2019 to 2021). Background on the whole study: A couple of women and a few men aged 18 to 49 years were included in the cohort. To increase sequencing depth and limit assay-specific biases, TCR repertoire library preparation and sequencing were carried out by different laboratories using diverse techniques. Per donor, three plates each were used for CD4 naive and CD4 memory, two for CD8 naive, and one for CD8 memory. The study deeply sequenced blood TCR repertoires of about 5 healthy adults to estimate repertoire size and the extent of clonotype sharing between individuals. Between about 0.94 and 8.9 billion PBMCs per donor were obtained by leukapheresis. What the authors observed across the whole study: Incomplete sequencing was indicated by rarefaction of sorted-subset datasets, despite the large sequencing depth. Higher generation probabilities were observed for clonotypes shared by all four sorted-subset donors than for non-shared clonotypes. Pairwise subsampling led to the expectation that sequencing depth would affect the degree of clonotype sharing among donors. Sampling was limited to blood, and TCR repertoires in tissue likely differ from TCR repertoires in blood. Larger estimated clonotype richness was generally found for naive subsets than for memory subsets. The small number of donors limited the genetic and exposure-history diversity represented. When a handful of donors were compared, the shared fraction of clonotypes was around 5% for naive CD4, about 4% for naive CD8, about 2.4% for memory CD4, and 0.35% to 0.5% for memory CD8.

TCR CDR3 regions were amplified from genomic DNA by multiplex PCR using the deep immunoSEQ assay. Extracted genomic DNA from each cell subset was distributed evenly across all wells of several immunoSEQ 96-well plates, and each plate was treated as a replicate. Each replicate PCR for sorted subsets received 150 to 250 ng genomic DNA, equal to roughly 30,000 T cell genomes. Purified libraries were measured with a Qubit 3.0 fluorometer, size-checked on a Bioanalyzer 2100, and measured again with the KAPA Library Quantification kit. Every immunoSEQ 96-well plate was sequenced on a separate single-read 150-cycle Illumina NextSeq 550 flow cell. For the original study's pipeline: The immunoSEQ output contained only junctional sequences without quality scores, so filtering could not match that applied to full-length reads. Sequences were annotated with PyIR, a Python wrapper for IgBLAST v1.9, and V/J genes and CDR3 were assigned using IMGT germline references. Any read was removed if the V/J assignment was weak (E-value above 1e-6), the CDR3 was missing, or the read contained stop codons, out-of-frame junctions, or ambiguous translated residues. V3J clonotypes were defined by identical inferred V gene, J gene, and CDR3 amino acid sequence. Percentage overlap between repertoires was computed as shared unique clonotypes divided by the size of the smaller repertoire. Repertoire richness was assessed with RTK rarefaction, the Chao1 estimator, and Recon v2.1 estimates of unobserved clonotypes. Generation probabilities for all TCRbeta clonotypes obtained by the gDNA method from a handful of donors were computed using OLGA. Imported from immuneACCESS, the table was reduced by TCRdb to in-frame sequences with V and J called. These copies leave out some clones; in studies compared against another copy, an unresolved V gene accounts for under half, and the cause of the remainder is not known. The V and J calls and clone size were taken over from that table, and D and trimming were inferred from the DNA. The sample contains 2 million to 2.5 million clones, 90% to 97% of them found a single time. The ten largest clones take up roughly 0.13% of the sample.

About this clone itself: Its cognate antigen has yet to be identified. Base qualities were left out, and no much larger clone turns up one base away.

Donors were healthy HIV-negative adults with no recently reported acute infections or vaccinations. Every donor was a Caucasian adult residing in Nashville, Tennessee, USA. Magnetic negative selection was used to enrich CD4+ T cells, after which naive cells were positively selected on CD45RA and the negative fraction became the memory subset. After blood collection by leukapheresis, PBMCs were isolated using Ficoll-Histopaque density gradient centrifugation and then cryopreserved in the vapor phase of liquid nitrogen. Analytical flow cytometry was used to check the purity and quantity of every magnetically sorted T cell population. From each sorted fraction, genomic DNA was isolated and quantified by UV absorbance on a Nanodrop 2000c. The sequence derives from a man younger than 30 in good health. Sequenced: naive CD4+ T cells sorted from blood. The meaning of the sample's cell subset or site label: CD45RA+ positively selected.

The DNA sequence is as follows: TGTGCCAGCAGCCACCGGGTGAATAGCGGGGGGGTCAACACAGATACGCAGTATTTT. This is translated as CASSHRVNSGGVNTDTQYF. The rearrangement combines TRBV4-2 with TRBJ2-3, with 11 bases in between that match TRBD2. CDR1 and CDR2, looked up from the germline V gene, are LGHNA and YNFKEQ. The CDR3 runs 19 amino acids, cysteine and phenylalanine included. Here the CDR3 DNA is all that survives: 57 bases in frame from base 1. Ends trimmed: V by 3 bases, J by 2 bases; bases unmatched to a gene: 13.